This TCR beta chain was sequenced in a study of cytomegalovirus exposure and HLA in healthy donors. This clone has just a few counts. Its target is unknown. Study conclusions and caveats: For presence/absence analyses, sequencing depth was assumed to be roughly uniform across donors. As immune exposure information, only CMV serostatus was available.

V dropped 5 bases and J dropped 9 bases, with 14 bases sitting between them. CDR3 length equals 13 residues. Germline CDR1 is MDHEN and CDR2 is SYDVKM. Amplification used 60 Vbeta primers and 13 Jbeta primers. TCRdb's table, derived via immunoSEQ multiplex PCR, lists solely in-frame clones and lacks some. The repertoire holds 200,000 to 250,000 clones, with approximately 81% as singletons. The sequenced sample was PBMCs. The source of this sequence is a woman aged 55-75 years in good health and CMV-seropositive. V gene TRBV28 combines with J gene TRBJ1-5; D remains ambiguous. CDR3 in DNA: TGTGCCAGCAGTCTCTCTGGTGCGCGGCCCCAGCATTTT. Protein: CASSLSGARPQHF.